This TCR beta chain was identified in a study of T cell responses to AZD1222 COVID-19 vaccine. Looking at the study overall: Analysis merged second doses at about 4 or about 12 weeks.

This clone was counted once. Only in-frame clones appear in the TCRdb table, and some are missing; sequencing was by immunoSEQ multiplex PCR. This table has some 140,000 clones, 90% appearing once. The germline V gene has CDR1 SQVTM and CDR2 ANQGSEA. CDR3 size: 13 residues. The trim removed 7 bases at V and 2 bases at J, leaving 2 bases unmatched. This receptor was identified in an adult in good health. Sequencing was performed on peripheral blood, taken on day 0 of AZD1222 vaccination. The chain combines TRBV29-1 with TRBJ2-1; TRBD2 agrees at 10 bases. Written as DNA, the CDR3 is TGCAGCGGGGGGACTAGCGCCTACAATGAGCAGTTCTTC. Its protein is CSGGTSAYNEQFF.